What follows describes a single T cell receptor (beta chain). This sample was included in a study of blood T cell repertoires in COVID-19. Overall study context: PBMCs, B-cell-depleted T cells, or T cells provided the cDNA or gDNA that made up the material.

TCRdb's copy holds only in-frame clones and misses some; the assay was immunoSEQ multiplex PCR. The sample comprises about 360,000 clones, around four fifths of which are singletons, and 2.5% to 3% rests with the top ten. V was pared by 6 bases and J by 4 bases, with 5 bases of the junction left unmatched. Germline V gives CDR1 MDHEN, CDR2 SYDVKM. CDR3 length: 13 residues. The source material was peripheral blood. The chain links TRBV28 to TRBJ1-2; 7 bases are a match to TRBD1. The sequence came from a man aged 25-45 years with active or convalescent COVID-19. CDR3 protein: CASRPGQIYGYTF. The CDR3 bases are TGTGCCAGCAGACCGGGACAGATCTATGGCTACACCTTC.